This TCR beta chain was recorded in a study of blood T cell repertoires in COVID-19 (dated by TCRdb to about 2020). As for the study more broadly: Samples covering the acute and convalescent phases of COVID-19 were provided by collaborators in the United States, Italy and Spain. The prospective study material was composed of cDNA or gDNA derived from T cells, B-cell-depleted T cells, or PBMCs. The dataset comprised deeply sampled blood TCRbeta repertoires from subjects exposed to, actively infected with, or recovered from COVID-19. The repertoires were released in a freely available public database meant as a resource for research on the immune response to SARS-CoV-2. The samples were drawn from the first 160 participants of the ongoing ImmuneRACE study and from over 950 subjects provided by 6 global collaborators. The sample metadata nearly always contained a de-identified subject ID, COVID-19 status, age in years and sex. Where available, HLA class I and class II types were obtained from metadata supplied by the sample provider rather than from assay-based typing.

Of note for this clone: The specificity of this receptor is unknown. No clone much larger than this one lies a single base away; base qualities are absent.

The collaborating institutions used their own protocols to collect whole blood in K2EDTA tubes. Collaborator samples were shipped for TCRbeta analysis as frozen whole blood, isolated PBMCs, or DNA extracted from either sample type. The CDR1 and CDR2 encoded by the germline V gene are SGHRS and YFSETQ. V is shortened by 4 bases, J by 2 bases, and the region joining them spans 12 bases. The CDR3 goes from the cysteine to the phenylalanine over 14 residues. CDR3 DNA is the only sequence kept; it has 42 bases, read in frame from the first base. Broad study findings and their caveats: How much clinical and demographic metadata was included differed by source and by participant, and the metadata was provided uncurated.

TCRbeta CDR3 regions were amplified from genomic DNA by means of the immunoSEQ Assay, a bias-controlled multiplex PCR. From the authors' description of their analysis: The number of nucleated cells in each sample was estimated from the amplification of reference gene primers within the assay. Sequence reads were collapsed and filtered to measure the absolute abundance of every unique TCRbeta CDR3 rearrangement. For each sample, productive Simpson clonality was calculated by taking the square root of Simpson's diversity index across productive rearrangements. The table comes from immuneACCESS by way of TCRdb, which keeps in-frame sequences with V and J called. Part of the clones is missing from these tables; in studies checked, under half for an unresolved V gene and the rest for unknown reasons. That table gives V, J and clone size, and the DNA gave D and trimming. The sample records some 160,000 clones, around 76% of which are singletons. Jointly, the top ten make up roughly 4.5% of the sample.

The rearrangement combines TRBV5-1 with TRBJ1-2, and possibly TRBD1, on 6 matching bases. The receptor was isolated from a man in his 60s with acute or convalescent COVID-19. The sample was peripheral blood. The base sequence is TGCGCCAGCAGCCTATCGACAGGCAACTATGGCTACACCTTC. Its coded protein is CASSLSTGNYGYTF.